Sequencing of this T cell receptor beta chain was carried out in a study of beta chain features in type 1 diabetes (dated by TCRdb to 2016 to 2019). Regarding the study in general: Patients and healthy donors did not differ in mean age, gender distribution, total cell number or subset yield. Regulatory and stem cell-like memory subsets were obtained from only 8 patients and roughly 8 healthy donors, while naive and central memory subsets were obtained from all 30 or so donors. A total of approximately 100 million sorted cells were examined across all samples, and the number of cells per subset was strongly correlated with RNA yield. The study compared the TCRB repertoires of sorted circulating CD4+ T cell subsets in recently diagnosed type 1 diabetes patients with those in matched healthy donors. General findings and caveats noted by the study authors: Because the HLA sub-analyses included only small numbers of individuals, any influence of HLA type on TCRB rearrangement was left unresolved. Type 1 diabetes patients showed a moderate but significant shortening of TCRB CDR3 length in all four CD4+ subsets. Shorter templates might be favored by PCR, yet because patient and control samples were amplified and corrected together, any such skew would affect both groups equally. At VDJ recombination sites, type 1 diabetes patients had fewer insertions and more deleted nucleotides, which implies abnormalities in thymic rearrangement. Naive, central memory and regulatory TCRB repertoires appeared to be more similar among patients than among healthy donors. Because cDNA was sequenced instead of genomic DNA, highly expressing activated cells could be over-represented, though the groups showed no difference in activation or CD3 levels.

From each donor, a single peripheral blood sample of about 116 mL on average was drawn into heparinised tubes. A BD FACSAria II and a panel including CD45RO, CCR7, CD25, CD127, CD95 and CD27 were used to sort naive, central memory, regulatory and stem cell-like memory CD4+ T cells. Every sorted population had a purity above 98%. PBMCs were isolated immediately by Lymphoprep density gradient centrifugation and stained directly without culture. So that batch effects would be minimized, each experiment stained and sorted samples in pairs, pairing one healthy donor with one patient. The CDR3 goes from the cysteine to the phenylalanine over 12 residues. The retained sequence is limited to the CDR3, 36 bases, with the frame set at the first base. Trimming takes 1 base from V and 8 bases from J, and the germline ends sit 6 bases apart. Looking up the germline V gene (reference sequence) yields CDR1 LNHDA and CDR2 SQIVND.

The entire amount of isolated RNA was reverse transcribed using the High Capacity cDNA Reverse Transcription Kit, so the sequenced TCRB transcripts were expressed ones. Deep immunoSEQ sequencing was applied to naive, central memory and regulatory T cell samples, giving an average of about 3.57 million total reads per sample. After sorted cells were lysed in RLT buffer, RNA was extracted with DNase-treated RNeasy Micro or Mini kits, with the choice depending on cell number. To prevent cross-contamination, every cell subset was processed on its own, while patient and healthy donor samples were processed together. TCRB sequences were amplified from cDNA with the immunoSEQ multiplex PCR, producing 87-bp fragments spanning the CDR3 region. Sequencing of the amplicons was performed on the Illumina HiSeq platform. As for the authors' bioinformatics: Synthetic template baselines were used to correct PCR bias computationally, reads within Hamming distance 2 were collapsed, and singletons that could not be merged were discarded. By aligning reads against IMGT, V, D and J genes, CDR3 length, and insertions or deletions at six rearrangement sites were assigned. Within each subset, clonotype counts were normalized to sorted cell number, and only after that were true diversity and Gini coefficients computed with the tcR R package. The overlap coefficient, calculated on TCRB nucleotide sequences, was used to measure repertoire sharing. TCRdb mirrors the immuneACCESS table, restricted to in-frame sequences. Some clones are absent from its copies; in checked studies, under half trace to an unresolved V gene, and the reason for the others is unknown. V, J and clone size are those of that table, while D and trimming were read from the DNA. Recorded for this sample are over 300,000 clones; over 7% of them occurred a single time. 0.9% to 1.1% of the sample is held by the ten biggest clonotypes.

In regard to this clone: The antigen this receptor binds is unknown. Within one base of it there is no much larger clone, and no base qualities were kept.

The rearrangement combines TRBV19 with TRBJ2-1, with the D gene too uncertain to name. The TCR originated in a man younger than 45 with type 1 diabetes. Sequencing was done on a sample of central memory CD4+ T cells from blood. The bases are TGTGCCAGTAGTATAGGGCCCCATGAGCAGTTCTTC. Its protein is CASSIGPHEQFF.